Each of the 10 T cell receptor beta chains below was sequenced from the same sample in a study of T-cell reconstitution after alpha-beta-depleted transplantation in children. The library targeted TCRbeta and was prepared with unique molecular identifiers. TCRdb redid the calling of the PCR reads with MiXCR, one entry per CDR3 protein. The sample carries around 450,000 distinct CDR3 sequences, 43% recorded once. The sequenced sample was PBMCs, obtained before TCRalphabeta/CD19-depleted stem cell transplant. The source is a girl aged 2-10 years with aplastic anemia, due to receive a stem cell transplant.

The chain recombines TRBV29-1 with TRBJ2-5; maybe TRBD1 (6 bases). CDR1 and CDR2 (germline): SQVTM, ANQGSEA. The CDR3 covers 14 residues. The ends were cut back, 4 bases at V and 0 bases at J, with 12 bases in the middle. The chain's CDR3 is CSVVGRQDQETQYF. The CDR3 bases are TGCAGCGTTGTAGGGAGACAGGACCAAGAGACCCAGTACTTC.

The V call is TRBV10-3, the J call TRBJ2-1; D gene unclear. V dropped 10 bases and J dropped 6 bases, with 16 bases sitting between them. Germline-derived CDR1 and CDR2 are ENHRY and SYGVKD. The CDR3 runs 13 residues. CDR3 DNA sequence: TGTGCCAGTGGGCGGCTAGACCCCAATGAGCAGTTCTTC. Translation gives CASGRLDPNEQFF.

The genes are TRBV20-1 and TRBJ2-5; tentatively, D is TRBD2 (5 bases). V gave up 2 bases and J gave up 5 bases, with 12 bases separating them. The CDR3 extends over 13 amino acids. Germline lookup yields CDR1 DFQATT and CDR2 SNEGSKA (reference sequence). The DNA of the CDR3 is TGCAGTGCTAGATTGCCGGGAATGGAGACCCAGTACTTC. Residues: CSARLPGMETQYF.

The chain has TRBV28 and TRBJ1-2, with D uncertain. Trimming took off 4 bases at V and 8 bases at J, with 14 bases between the two ends. The CDR3 sequence is 13 residues long. Germline CDR1 and CDR2: MDHEN and SYDVKM. CDR3 in amino acids: CASSYDSLGGYTF. CDR3 bases: TGTGCCAGCAGTTACGACTCGCTCGGCGGCTACACCTTC.

The V call is TRBV20-1, the J call TRBJ1-5, with TRBD1 identical over 7 bases. V shed 4 bases and J 2 bases; nucleotides not matched to a gene: 5. From germline, CDR1 is DFQATT and CDR2 SNEGSKA (reference sequence). CDR3 length: 14 amino acids. The CDR3 is CSAKGARGNQPQHF. The CDR3 nucleotides are TGCAGTGCTAAGGGGGCGCGGGGCAATCAGCCCCAGCATTTT.

This clonotype has only a few counts. This chain connects TRBV11-2 to TRBJ2-2, with 11 bases matching TRBD2. The ends lost 6 bases at V and 5 bases at J; junction bases unmatched: 17. Germline CDR1 and CDR2: SGHAT and FQNNGV. This CDR3 has 19 amino acids. The DNA for the CDR3 is TGTGCCAGCAGACACCCGGGACTAGCGGTTCGAGGGGGAACCGGGGAGCTGTTTTTT. Translation gives CASRHPGLAVRGGTGELFF. Combining the CDR3 with reference TRBV11-2 and TRBJ2-2 gives the whole variable domain EAGVAQSPRYKIIEKRQSVAFWCNPISGHATLYWYQQILGQGPKLLIQFQNNGVVDDSQLPKDRFSAERLKGVDSTLKIQPAKLEDSAVYLCASRHPGLAVRGGTGELFFGEGSRLTVL.

This clonotype occurred many times. The rearrangement joins TRBV7-9 to TRBJ2-1; tentatively, D is TRBD2 (5 bases). Germline CDR1 is SEHNR and CDR2 is FQNEAQ (reference sequence). This CDR3 contains 13 residues. Trimming left V 8 bases short and J 8 bases short, with 16 bases between. This CDR3 is CASARLTPDEQFF. CDR3 nucleotide sequence: TGTGCCAGCGCCCGACTAACTCCCGATGAGCAGTTCTTC.

The table lists this clonotype with a few counts. The chain carries TRBV5-1 and TRBJ1-2; 7 bases match TRBD1. The CDR3 extends over 16 amino acids. The junction had 13 bases not matched to a gene; V was cut back by 4 bases and J by 4 bases. Germline values: CDR1 SGHRS, CDR2 YFSETQ. This CDR3 is CASSAHGTEGSYGYTF. CDR3 bases: TGCGCCAGCAGCGCCCACGGGACAGAAGGGAGCTATGGCTACACCTTC.

CDR3 nucleotide sequence: TGTGCCAGCAGCTTTTTGACAGGGGGGGCGGGCCAGTACTTC. Protein: CASSFLTGGAGQYF. The genes are TRBV7-8 and TRBJ2-4; 9 nucleotides agree with TRBD1. The germline CDR1 and CDR2 sequences are SGHVS and FQNEAQ. Trimming removed 3 bases from V and 13 bases from J; junction bases left unmatched: 10. The CDR3 length is 14 residues. The full variable domain, with the rest looked up from reference TRBV7-8 and TRBJ2-4, is GAGVSQSPRYKVAKRGQDVALRCDPISGHVSLFWYQQALGQGPEFLTYFQNEAQLDKSGLPSDRFFAERPEGSVSTLKIQRTQQEDSAVYLCASSFLTGGAGQYFGAGTRLSVL.

There are many counts of this clonotype. The CDR3 region has the DNA TGTGCCAGCAGAGCCGGTGAAAGTGGAACAGATACGCAGTATTTT. Protein sequence: CASRAGESGTDTQYF. The chain couples TRBV7-2 to TRBJ2-3; no clear D gene. Trimming left V 6 bases short and J 3 bases short, with 16 bases between. The CDR3 consists of 15 residues. Germline loops: CDR1 SGHTA, CDR2 FQGNSA.